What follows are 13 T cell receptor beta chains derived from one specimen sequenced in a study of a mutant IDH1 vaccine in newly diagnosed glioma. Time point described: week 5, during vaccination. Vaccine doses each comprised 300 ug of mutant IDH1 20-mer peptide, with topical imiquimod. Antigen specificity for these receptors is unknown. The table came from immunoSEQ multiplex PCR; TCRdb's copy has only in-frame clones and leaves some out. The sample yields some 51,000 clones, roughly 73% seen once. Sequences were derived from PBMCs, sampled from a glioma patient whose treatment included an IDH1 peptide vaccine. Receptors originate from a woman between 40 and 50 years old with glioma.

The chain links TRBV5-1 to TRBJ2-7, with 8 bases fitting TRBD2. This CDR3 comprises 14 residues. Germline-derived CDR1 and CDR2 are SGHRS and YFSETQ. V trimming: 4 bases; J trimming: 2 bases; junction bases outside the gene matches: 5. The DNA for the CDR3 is TGCGCCAGCAGCGAGGGACTAGGGGCCTACGAGCAGTACTTC. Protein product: CASSEGLGAYEQYF.

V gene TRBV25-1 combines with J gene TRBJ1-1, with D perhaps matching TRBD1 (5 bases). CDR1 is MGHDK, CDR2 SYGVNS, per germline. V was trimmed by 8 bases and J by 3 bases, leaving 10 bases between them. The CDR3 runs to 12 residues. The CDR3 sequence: CASGGGYTEAFF. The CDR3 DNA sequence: TGTGCCAGCGGGGGGGGGTACACTGAAGCTTTCTTT.

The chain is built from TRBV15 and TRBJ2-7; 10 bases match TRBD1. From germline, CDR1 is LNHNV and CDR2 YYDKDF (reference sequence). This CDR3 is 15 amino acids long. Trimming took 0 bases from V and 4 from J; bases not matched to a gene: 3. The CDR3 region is CATSREGTGDYEQYF. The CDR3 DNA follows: TGTGCCACCAGCAGAGAAGGGACAGGGGATTACGAGCAGTACTTC.

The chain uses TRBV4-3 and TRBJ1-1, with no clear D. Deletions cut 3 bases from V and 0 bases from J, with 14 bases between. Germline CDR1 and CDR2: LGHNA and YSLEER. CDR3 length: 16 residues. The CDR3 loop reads CASSQYREQMNTEAFF. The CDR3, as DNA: TGCGCCAGCAGCCAGTATAGAGAACAAATGAACACTGAAGCTTTCTTT.

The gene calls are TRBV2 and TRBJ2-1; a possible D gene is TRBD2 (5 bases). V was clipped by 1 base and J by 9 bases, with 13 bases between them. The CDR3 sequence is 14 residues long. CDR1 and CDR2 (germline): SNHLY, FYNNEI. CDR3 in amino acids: CASSEELAGSEQFF. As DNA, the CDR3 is TGTGCCAGCAGTGAAGAACTCGCTGGGAGTGAGCAGTTCTTC.

The CDR3 spells CASSEDRGLYGYTF. In DNA form, the CDR3 reads TGTGCCAGCAGCGAAGACCGGGGCCTCTATGGCTACACCTTC. The chain carries TRBV5-8 and TRBJ1-2; D is possibly TRBD1 (5 bases). CDR3 size: 14 residues. Trimming stripped 4 bases from V and 4 bases from J, with 14 bases between. Germline CDR1 is SGHTS and CDR2 is YDEGEE.

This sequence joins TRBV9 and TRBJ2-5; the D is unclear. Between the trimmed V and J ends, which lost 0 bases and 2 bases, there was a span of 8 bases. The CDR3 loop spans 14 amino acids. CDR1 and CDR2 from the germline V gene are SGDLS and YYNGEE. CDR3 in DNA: TGTGCCAGCAGCGTAGAAGTGACACAAGAGACCCAGTACTTC. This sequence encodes CASSVEVTQETQYF.

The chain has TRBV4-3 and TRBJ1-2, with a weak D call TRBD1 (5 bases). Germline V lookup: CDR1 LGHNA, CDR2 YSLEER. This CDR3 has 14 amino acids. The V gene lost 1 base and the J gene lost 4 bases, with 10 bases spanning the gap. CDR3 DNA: TGCGCCAGCAGCCAAGCAGGGTCGAGCTATGGCTACACCTTC. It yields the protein CASSQAGSSYGYTF.

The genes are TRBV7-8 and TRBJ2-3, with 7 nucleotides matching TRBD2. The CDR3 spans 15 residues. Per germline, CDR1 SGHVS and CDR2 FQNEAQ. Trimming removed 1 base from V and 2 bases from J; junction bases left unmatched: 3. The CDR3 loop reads CASSLGLAVTDTQYF. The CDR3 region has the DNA TGTGCCAGCAGCTTAGGGCTAGCGGTCACAGATACGCAGTATTTT.

CDR3 bases: TGTGCCAGCACCATTGACAGCCCCTACGAGCAGTACTTC. As protein: CASTIDSPYEQYF. The chain is built from TRBV5-8 and TRBJ2-7; possible D gene TRBD1, 5 bases. The CDR3 loop spans 13 amino acids. Germline CDR1 reads SGHTS; CDR2 reads YDEGEE. V lost 6 bases and J 2 bases, leaving 12 bases between the germline ends.

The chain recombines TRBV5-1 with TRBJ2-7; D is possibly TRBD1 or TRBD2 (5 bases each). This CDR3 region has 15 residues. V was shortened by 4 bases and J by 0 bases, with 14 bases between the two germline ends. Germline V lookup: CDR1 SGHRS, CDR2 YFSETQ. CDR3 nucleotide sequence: TGCGCCAGCAGCCCACAGAGGGGCAGCTCCTACGAGCAGTACTTC. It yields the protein CASSPQRGSSYEQYF.

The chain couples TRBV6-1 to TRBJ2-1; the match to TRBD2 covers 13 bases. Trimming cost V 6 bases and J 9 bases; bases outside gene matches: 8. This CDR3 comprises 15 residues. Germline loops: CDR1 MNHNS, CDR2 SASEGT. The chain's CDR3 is CASRELAGGRSEQFF. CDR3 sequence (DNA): TGTGCCAGCAGGGAACTAGCGGGGGGGCGATCTGAGCAGTTCTTC.

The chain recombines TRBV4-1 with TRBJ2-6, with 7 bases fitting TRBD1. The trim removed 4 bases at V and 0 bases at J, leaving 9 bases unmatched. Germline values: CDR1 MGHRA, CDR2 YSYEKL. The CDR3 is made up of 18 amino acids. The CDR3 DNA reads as TGCGCCAGCAGCCTATGGACAGGACGGACCTCTGGGGCCAACGTCCTGACTTTC. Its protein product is CASSLWTGRTSGANVLTF.